This passage covers 28 T cell receptor beta chains from one sample sequenced in a study of early T cells in non-severe SARS-CoV-2 infection. Each CDR3 protein gets one entry after TCRdb re-called the 5' RACE reads with MiXCR. The sample consists of some 83,000 distinct CDR3 sequences, about 10% of them appearing once. The sample was whole blood, taken at baseline. These receptors all stem from an adult who was a healthcare worker with PCR-confirmed SARS-CoV-2 infection or an uninfected control (not recorded which).

V usage is TRBV11-2 and J usage is TRBJ2-2; 7 bases match TRBD2. The germline gives CDR1 SGHAT, CDR2 FQNNGV. This CDR3 contains 16 residues. J lost 1 base, V lost 1 base, and 3 bases had no gene match. The CDR3 sequence is CASSLGVAGNTGELFF. CDR3 bases: TGTGCCAGCAGCTTAGGGGTAGCGGGGAACACCGGGGAGCTGTTTTTT.

This clonotype occurred a few times. This chain links TRBV7-9 with TRBJ1-1, with unresolved D. Germline CDR1 is SEHNR and CDR2 is FQNEAQ (reference sequence). The CDR3 extends over 11 amino acids. V shed 8 bases and J shed 7 bases, with 11 bases lying between them. CDR3 sequence (DNA): TGTGCCAGCGTTTTGAGACTTGAAGCTTTCTTT. As protein: CASVLRLEAFF. The full variable domain, completed using reference TRBV7-9 and TRBJ1-1, is DTGVSQNPRHKITKRGQNVTFRCDPISEHNRLYWYRQTLGQGPEFLTYFQNEAQLEKSRLLSDRFSAERPKGSFSTLEIQRTEQGDSAMYLCASVLRLEAFFGQGTRLTVV.

This clonotype was counted a few times. The CDR3 bases are TGTGCCAGCAGTCCGCTCCTCGGACAGAACACCCACGAGCAGTACTTC. It is translated as CASSPLLGQNTHEQYF. The genes are TRBV28 and TRBJ2-7, with D tentatively TRBD1 (6 bases). The germline V and J ends were trimmed by 5 bases and 5 bases, with 22 bases remaining between them. Germline V lookup: CDR1 MDHEN, CDR2 SYDVKM. CDR3 length equals 16 residues.

This clonotype has a handful of counts. The chain links TRBV5-1 to TRBJ2-3, with 10 bases that match TRBD2. The CDR3 runs 16 residues. After removal of 3 bases from V and 3 bases from J, the junction contained 7 bases not matched to a gene. The germline V gene has CDR1 SGHRS and CDR2 YFSETQ. CDR3 DNA sequence: TGCGCCAGCAGCTACAAAGCGGGAGGGCCGACAGATACGCAGTATTTT. Protein product: CASSYKAGGPTDTQYF.

The rearrangement joins TRBV20-1 to TRBJ1-1; no reliable D call. V dropped 5 bases and J dropped 1 base, with 14 bases sitting between them. The CDR3 has 14 residues. Germline V gene lookup returns CDR1 DFQATT and CDR2 SNEGSKA (reference sequence). CDR3 sequence: CSADPGWRNTEAFF. The CDR3, as DNA: TGCAGTGCTGACCCTGGTTGGAGGAACACTGAAGCTTTCTTT.

The chain links TRBV6-1 to TRBJ2-5; 8 positions match TRBD1. CDR3 length: 14 amino acids. Looked up from germline, CDR1 is MNHNS and CDR2 is SASEGT. V lost 8 bases and J lost 4; bases outside the gene matches: 9. In DNA, the CDR3 is TGTGCCAGCGGACCGGGACAGGTTGGAGAGACCCAGTACTTC. Translating gives CASGPGQVGETQYF.

In this sample, this clonotype turned up many times. This rearrangement joins TRBV19 to TRBJ2-7; D is unresolved. Trimming removed 4 bases from V and 2 bases from J, with 9 bases in between. CDR1 is LNHDA and CDR2 is SQIVND in the germline V gene (reference sequence). This CDR3 is 13 amino acids long. The CDR3 sequence: CASSTGRAYEQYF. CDR3 bases: TGTGCCAGTAGTACGGGTAGGGCCTACGAGCAGTACTTC.

V usage is TRBV6-1 and J usage is TRBJ2-1; no firm D call. The CDR3 loop spans 14 amino acids. Germline CDR1 is MNHNS and CDR2 is SASEGT. V lost 2 bases, J lost 6 bases, and 11 bases lay in between. CDR3 bases: TGTGCCAGCAGTGAAATCGATACGGTCAATGAGCAGTTCTTC. Translated: CASSEIDTVNEQFF.

The sample holds a few counts of this clonotype. The rearrangement uses TRBV27 and TRBJ2-7, with 14 bases that match TRBD2. CDR1 MNHEY and CDR2 SMNVEV come from the germline V gene (reference sequence). CDR3 length: 14 amino acids. With 6 bases clipped from V and 3 bases from J, the junction kept 1 base outside the gene matches. The CDR3 loop reads CASSGTSGGYEQYF. As DNA, the CDR3 is TGTGCCAGCAGCGGGACTAGCGGGGGCTACGAGCAGTACTTC.

This clonotype was counted between two and nine times. Here the CDR3 reads CASSSAGRNEQFF. CDR3 DNA sequence: TGTGCCAGCAGTTCGGCAGGGAGGAATGAGCAGTTCTTC. V gene TRBV12-3 or TRBV12-4 combines with J gene TRBJ2-1; TRBD2 might be the D (6 bases). This CDR3 spans 13 amino acids. Trimming removed 4 bases from V and 7 bases from J, with 11 bases in between.

This clonotype was recorded a few times. The chain recombines TRBV5-4 with TRBJ2-7; D possibly matches TRBD1 or TRBD2 (6 bases each). This CDR3 has 14 residues. CDR1 and CDR2 (germline): SGHNT, YYREEE (reference sequence). V was trimmed by 1 base and J by 7 bases, leaving 15 bases between them. CDR3 coding DNA: TGTGCCAGCAGCTTGAAGGGGGGTCGGGGAGAGCAGTACTTC. Its translation: CASSLKGGRGEQYF.

This chain joins TRBV20-1 and TRBJ2-5; D is ambiguous. The CDR3 consists of 12 residues. The germline V gene encodes CDR1 DFQATT and CDR2 SNEGSKA (reference sequence). V dropped 8 bases and J dropped 7 bases, with 17 bases sitting between them. The CDR3 DNA reads as TGCAGTTTTAAATCGTCCGTTGGGACCCAGTACTTC. Translation: CSFKSSVGTQYF.

This clonotype has just a few counts. The rearrangement links TRBV5-1 to TRBJ1-2, with a weak D call TRBD1 (6 bases). CDR3 length: 14 amino acids. Trimming took off 2 bases at V and 6 bases at J, with 14 bases between the two ends. Germline values: CDR1 SGHRS, CDR2 YFSETQ. CDR3 DNA sequence: TGCGCCAGCAGCTTTCTCCGGGGGCTGGATGGCTACACCTTC. Protein product: CASSFLRGLDGYTF.

The sample holds many counts of this clonotype. V is TRBV5-4 and J is TRBJ1-1; D call uncertain. Trimming shortened V by 0 bases and J by 1 base, and 7 bases separated the two germline ends. CDR1 is SGHNT, CDR2 YYREEE, per germline (reference sequence). The CDR3 sequence is 14 residues long. The CDR3 loop reads CASSLVSANTEAFF. CDR3 bases: TGTGCCAGCAGCTTGGTTTCCGCGAACACTGAAGCTTTCTTT.

This clonotype was recorded a few times. The chain joins TRBV19 to TRBJ1-2, with D unclear. Trimming removed 5 bases at V and 7 bases at J, with 17 bases between. The CDR3 is made up of 14 amino acids. Germline CDR1 and CDR2: LNHDA and SQIVND (reference sequence). CDR3 region: CASSSFIGTGGYTF. The CDR3 nucleotides are TGTGCCAGTAGTTCCTTCATAGGTACTGGTGGCTACACCTTC.

Ten or more counts support this clonotype. The rearrangement uses TRBV2 and TRBJ2-7; the D gene could be TRBD1 or TRBD2 (5 bases each). The V gene's germline CDR1 is SNHLY and CDR2 FYNNEI. V lost 2 bases to trimming and J lost 6 bases, with 8 bases between them. This CDR3 has 12 residues. The CDR3, as DNA: TGTGCCAGCAGTGAACGGGGCCTCGAGCAGTACTTC. This gives the protein CASSERGLEQYF.

This clonotype was observed a handful of times. The chain uses TRBV20-1 and TRBJ2-7; D possibly uses TRBD1 or TRBD2 (5 bases each). Looked up from germline, CDR1 is DFQATT and CDR2 is SNEGSKA (reference sequence). The ends were cut back, 4 bases at V and 5 bases at J, with 12 bases in the middle. This CDR3 is built from 12 residues. The CDR3 here is CSAKGPRNEQYF. CDR3 nucleotides: TGCAGTGCTAAGGGACCCCGGAACGAGCAGTACTTC.

This clonotype was detected many times. The V and J genes are TRBV12-3 or TRBV12-4 and TRBJ2-5; 9 nucleotides agree with TRBD2. V lost 6 bases to trimming and J lost 5 bases; unmatched junction nucleotides: 7. The CDR3 spans 14 residues. CDR3 in DNA: TGTGCCAGCAGCCTACTAGCGGGTGGGGAGACCCAGTACTTC. Protein: CASSLLAGGETQYF.

This chain connects TRBV12-3 or TRBV12-4 to TRBJ1-5; no firm D call. V shed 3 bases and J shed 4 bases, with 4 bases lying between them. The CDR3 contains 12 residues. The CDR3 nucleotides are TGTGCCAGCAGTTTTGGGAATCAGCCCCAGCATTTT. As protein: CASSFGNQPQHF.

This clonotype has ten or more counts. The chain employs TRBV6-2 or TRBV6-3 and TRBJ2-3, with 11 bases matching TRBD2. CDR3 size: 16 residues. Per germline, CDR1 MNHEY and CDR2 SVGEGT. V gave up 4 bases and J gave up 1 base; unmatched junction bases: 4. The CDR3 loop is CASSSLAGEGTDTQYF. The CDR3 DNA reads TGTGCCAGCAGTTCACTAGCGGGAGAAGGCACAGATACGCAGTATTTT.

This clonotype was counted many times. The chain couples TRBV3-1 to TRBJ2-3; a possible D gene is TRBD2 (6 bases). Trimming removed 6 bases at V and 2 bases at J, with 18 bases between. Germline V CDR1 and CDR2: LGHDT, YNNKEL (reference sequence). The CDR3 is made up of 16 amino acids. CDR3 in amino acids: CASSLGGLGPTDTQYF. The CDR3 DNA follows: TGTGCCAGCAGTCTCGGAGGGTTGGGCCCCACAGATACGCAGTATTTT.

This clonotype came up many times. The CDR3 DNA reads as TGCAGTGCTAGAGATGGAGGGAGGACTGAAGCTTTCTTT. Amino acid sequence: CSARDGGRTEAFF. This chain joins TRBV20-1 and TRBJ1-1; D gene uncertain. The length of the CDR3 is 13 residues. Germline CDR1 DFQATT, CDR2 SNEGSKA (reference sequence). Trimming stripped 0 bases from V and 5 bases from J, with 10 bases between.

The genes are TRBV3-1 and TRBJ2-2; D gene uncertain. The CDR3 sequence is 16 residues long. The germline CDR1 and CDR2 sequences are LGHDT and YNNKEL (reference sequence). The V and J ends lost 3 bases and 0 bases respectively, with 11 bases between them. CDR3 nucleotide sequence: TGTGCCAGCAGCCAGAAACCGGGTACGAACACCGGGGAGCTGTTTTTT. This codes for CASSQKPGTNTGELFF. The complete variable domain, with remaining parts taken from reference TRBV3-1 and TRBJ2-2, reads DTAVSQTPKYLVTQMGNDKSIKCEQNLGHDTMYWYKQDSKKFLKIMFSYNNKELIINETVPNRFSPKSPDKAHLNLHINSLELGDSAVYFCASSQKPGTNTGELFFGEGSRLTVL.

At least ten counts were recorded for this clonotype. This chain connects TRBV15 to TRBJ1-5, with TRBD1 as a possible D gene (5 bases). The V and J ends lost 1 base and 5 bases respectively, with 12 bases between them. Germline lookup yields CDR1 LNHNV and CDR2 YYDKDF (reference sequence). The length of the CDR3 is 15 residues. This CDR3 is CATSRAPVRDQPQHF. The CDR3 nucleotides read TGTGCCACCAGCAGAGCCCCTGTCAGGGATCAGCCCCAGCATTTT.

As to this clonotype: Its ends do not fully match the called genes, so a read error is possible. The rearrangement links TRBV13 to TRBJ1-5, with 7 nucleotides matching TRBD1. The CDR3 has 15 amino acids. Germline V gives CDR1 PRHDT, CDR2 FYEKMQ (reference sequence). The CDR3 spells CANSLGRTGGQPQHF. CDR3 nucleotide sequence: TGTGCCAACAGCTTAGGGAGGACAGGCGGACAGCCCCAGCATTTT.

Only a few counts were recorded for this clonotype. V is TRBV12-3 or TRBV12-4 and J is TRBJ2-7, with D perhaps TRBD2 (5 bases). This CDR3 comprises 14 residues. Trimming removed 5 bases from V and 7 bases from J, with 18 bases in between. This chain's CDR3 is CASSPDSPRGEQYF. The CDR3 nucleotides read TGTGCCAGCAGTCCGGACTCCCCCCGGGGTGAGCAGTACTTC.

This clonotype turned up a few times. The V call is TRBV7-9, the J call TRBJ2-5, with D perhaps matching TRBD2 (6 bases). The germline V gene has CDR1 SEHNR and CDR2 FQNEAQ (reference sequence). CDR3 size: 14 residues. V shed 7 bases and J shed 0 bases, with 12 bases lying between them. The CDR3 DNA follows: TGTGCCAGCACCCCGCTAGCGCACCAAGAGACCCAGTACTTC. Its translation: CASTPLAHQETQYF.

This clonotype was seen more than once but under ten times. This rearrangement joins TRBV7-9 to TRBJ2-7; perhaps TRBD1 as D (6 bases). Germline V gene lookup returns CDR1 SEHNR and CDR2 FQNEAQ (reference sequence). V lost 5 bases, J lost 3 bases, and 17 bases lay in between. This CDR3 contains 15 residues. For the CDR3, the DNA is TGTGCCAGCAGCACCGAGACAGGATCTAGCTACGAGCAGTACTTC. It codes for CASSTETGSSYEQYF.